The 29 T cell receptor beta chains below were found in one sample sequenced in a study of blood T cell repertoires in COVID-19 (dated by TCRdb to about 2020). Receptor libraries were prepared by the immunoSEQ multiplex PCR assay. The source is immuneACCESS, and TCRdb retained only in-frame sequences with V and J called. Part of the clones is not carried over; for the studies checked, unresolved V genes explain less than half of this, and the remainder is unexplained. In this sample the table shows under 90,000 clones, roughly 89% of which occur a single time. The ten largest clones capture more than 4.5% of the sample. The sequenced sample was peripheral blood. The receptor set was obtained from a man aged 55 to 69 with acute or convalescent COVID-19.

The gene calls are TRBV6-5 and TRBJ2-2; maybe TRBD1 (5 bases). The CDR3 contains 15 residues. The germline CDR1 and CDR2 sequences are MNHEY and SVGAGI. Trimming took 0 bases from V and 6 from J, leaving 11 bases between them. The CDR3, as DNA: TGTGCCAGCAGTTACTCCCGCCAGGGTCCCGGGGAGCTGTTTTTT. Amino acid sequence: CASSYSRQGPGELFF.

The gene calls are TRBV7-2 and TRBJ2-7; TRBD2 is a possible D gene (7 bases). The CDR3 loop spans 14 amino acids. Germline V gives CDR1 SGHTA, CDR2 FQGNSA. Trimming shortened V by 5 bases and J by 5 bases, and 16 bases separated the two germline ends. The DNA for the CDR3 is TGTGCCAGCAGCATTAACGGGGGGCTGAACGAGCAGTACTTC. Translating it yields CASSINGGLNEQYF.

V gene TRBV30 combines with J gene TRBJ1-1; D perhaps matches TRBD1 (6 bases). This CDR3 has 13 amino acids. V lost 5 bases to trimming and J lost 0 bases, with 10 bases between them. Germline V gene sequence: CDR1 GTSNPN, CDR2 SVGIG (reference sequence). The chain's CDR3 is CAWDGQMNTEAFF. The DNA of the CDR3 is TGTGCCTGGGACGGACAGATGAACACTGAAGCTTTCTTT.

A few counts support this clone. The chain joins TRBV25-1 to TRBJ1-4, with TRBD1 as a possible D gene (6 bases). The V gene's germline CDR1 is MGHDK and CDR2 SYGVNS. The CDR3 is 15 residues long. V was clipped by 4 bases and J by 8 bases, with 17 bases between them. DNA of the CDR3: TGTGCCAGCAGTGGTTTGTCGGGGGGCGCGGAAAAACTGTTTTTT. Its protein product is CASSGLSGGAEKLFF.

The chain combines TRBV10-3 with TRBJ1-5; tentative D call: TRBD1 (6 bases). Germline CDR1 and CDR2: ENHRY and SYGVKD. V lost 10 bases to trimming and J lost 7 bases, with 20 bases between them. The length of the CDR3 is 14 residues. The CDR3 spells CATSPPPGQQPQHF. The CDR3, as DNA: TGTGCCACCTCCCCGCCTCCGGGACAACAGCCCCAGCATTTT.

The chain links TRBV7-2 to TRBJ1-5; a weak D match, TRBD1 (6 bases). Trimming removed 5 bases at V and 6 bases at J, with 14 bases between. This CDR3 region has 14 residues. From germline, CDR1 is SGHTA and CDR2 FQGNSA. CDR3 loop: CASSVVQGIQPQHF. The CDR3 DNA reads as TGTGCCAGCAGCGTAGTACAGGGTATTCAGCCCCAGCATTTT.

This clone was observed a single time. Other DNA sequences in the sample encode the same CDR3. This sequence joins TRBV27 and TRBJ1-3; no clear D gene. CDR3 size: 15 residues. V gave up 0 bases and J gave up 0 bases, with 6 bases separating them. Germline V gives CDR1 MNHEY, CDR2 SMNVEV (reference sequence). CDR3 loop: CASSLSPDSGNTIYF. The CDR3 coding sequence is TGTGCCAGCAGTTTATCCCCAGACTCTGGAAACACCATATATTTT.

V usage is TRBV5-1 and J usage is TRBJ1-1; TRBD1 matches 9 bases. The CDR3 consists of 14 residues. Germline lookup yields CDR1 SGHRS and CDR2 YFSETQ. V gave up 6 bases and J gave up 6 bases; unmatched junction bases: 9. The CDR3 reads CASTSGTGSPEAFF. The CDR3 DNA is TGCGCCAGCACATCAGGGACAGGGAGCCCTGAAGCTTTCTTT.

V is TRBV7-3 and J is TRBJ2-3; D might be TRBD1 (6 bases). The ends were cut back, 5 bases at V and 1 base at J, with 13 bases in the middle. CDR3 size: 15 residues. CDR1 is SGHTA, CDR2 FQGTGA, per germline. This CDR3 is CASSQGGVGTDTQYF. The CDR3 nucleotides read TGTGCCAGCAGCCAAGGGGGTGTCGGCACAGATACGCAGTATTTT.

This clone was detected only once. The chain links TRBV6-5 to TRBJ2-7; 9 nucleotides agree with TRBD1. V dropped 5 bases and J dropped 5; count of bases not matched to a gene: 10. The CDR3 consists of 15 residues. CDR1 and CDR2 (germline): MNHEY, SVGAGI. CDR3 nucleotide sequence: TGTGCCAGCAGTCTCCGCCGGGACAGGGTCCACGAGCAGTACTTC. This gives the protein CASSLRRDRVHEQYF.

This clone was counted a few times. CDR3 sequence (DNA): TGTGCCAGCAGCAAAGAGTTGTACACTGAAGCTTTCTTT. Translation gives CASSKELYTEAFF. The chain has TRBV7-2 and TRBJ1-1; D is uncertain. Germline V gene sequence: CDR1 SGHTA, CDR2 FQGNSA. The V end was cut by 5 bases, the J end by 3 bases, with 10 bases between. CDR3 size: 13 residues.

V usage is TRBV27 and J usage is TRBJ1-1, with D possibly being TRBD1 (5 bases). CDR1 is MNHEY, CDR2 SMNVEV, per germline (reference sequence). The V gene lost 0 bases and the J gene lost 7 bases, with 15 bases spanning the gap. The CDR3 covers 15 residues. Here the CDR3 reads CASSLSIGGLVEAFF. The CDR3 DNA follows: TGTGCCAGCAGTTTATCGATCGGGGGGTTGGTTGAAGCTTTCTTT.

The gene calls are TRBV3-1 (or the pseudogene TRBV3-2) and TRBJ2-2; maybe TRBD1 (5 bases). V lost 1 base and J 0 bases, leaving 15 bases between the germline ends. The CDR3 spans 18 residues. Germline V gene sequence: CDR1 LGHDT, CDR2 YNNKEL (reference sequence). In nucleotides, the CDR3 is TGTGCCAGCAGCCAAGTTAACAGGACCGGTACGAACACCGGGGAGCTGTTTTTT. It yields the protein CASSQVNRTGTNTGELFF.

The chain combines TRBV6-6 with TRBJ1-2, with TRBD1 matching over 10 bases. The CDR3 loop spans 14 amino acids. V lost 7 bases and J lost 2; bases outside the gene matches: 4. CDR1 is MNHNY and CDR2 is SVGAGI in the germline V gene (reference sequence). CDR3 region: CASTRDRGNYGYTF. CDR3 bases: TGTGCCAGCACACGGGACAGGGGAAACTATGGCTACACCTTC.

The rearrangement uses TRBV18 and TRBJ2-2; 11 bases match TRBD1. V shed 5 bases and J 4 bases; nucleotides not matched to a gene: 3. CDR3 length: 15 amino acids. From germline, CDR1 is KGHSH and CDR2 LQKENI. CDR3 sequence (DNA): TGTGCCAGCTCAGAGGACAGGGGGCCCACCGGGGAGCTGTTTTTT. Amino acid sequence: CASSEDRGPTGELFF.

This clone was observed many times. CDR3 protein: CASSLGTSGGAVDTQYF. Here the CDR3 DNA reads TGTGCCAGCAGTCTAGGGACTAGCGGGGGGGCTGTGGATACGCAGTATTTT. The gene calls are TRBV27 and TRBJ2-3; 16 bases line up with TRBD2. The CDR3 runs to 17 residues. The germline CDR1 and CDR2 sequences are MNHEY and SMNVEV (reference sequence). The J segment lost 6 bases and the V segment lost 5 bases, leaving 8 bases of the junction unmatched.

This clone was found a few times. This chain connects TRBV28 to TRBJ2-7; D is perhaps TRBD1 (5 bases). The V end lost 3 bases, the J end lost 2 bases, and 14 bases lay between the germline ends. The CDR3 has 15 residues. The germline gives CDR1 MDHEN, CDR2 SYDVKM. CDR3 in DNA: TGTGCCAGCAGTTTCGACAGTCACCCCGCCTACGAGCAGTACTTC. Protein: CASSFDSHPAYEQYF.

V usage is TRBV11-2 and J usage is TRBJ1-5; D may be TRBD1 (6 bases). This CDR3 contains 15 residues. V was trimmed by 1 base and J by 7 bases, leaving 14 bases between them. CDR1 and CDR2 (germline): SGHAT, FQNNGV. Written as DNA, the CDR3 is TGTGCCAGCAGCTTAGGGCAGGGGCGAGGCCAGCCCCAGCATTTT. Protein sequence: CASSLGQGRGQPQHF.

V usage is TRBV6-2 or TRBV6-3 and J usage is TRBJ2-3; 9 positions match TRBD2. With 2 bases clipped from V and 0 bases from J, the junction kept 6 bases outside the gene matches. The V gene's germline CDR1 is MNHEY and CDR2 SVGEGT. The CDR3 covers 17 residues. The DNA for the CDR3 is TGTGCCAGCAGTTACCAGCGGGGGGCTCCTAGCACAGATACGCAGTATTTT. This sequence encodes CASSYQRGAPSTDTQYF.

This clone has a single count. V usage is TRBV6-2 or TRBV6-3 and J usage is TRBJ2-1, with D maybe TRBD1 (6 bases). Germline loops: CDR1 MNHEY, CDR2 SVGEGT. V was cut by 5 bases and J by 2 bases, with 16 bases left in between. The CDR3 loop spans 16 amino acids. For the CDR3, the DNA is TGTGCCAGCAGTAATACCGGGACAATCGCCTACAATGAGCAGTTCTTC. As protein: CASSNTGTIAYNEQFF.

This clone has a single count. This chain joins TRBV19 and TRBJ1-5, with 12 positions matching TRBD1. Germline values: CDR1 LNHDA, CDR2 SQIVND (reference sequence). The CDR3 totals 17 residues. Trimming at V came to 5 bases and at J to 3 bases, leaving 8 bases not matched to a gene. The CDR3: CASSPGQGALVNQPQHF. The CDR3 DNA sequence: TGTGCCAGTAGTCCGGGACAGGGGGCGTTGGTCAATCAGCCCCAGCATTTT. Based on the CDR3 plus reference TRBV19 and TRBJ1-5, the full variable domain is DGGITQSPKYLFRKEGQNVTLSCEQNLNHDAMYWYRQDPGQGLRLIYYSQIVNDFQKGDIAEGYSVSREKKESFPLTVTSAQKNPTAFYLCASSPGQGALVNQPQHFGDGTRLSIL.

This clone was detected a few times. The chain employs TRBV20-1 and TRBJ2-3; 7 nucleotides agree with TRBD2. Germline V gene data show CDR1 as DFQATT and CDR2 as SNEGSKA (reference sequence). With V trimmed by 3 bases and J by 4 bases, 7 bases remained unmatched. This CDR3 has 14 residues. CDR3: CSASAPRGADTQYF. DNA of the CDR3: TGCAGTGCTAGTGCTCCACGGGGGGCAGATACGCAGTATTTT.

Here the CDR3 DNA reads TGCGCCAGCAGTGAGGTCGCAGGGGGCGCGTCTAAAGCTTTCTTT. This encodes CASSEVAGGASKAFF. V usage is TRBV10-2 and J usage is TRBJ1-1, with 8 bases fitting TRBD1. The germline gives CDR1 WSHSY, CDR2 SAAADI. This CDR3 has 15 residues. Trimming took 2 bases from V and 9 from J; bases not matched to a gene: 11.

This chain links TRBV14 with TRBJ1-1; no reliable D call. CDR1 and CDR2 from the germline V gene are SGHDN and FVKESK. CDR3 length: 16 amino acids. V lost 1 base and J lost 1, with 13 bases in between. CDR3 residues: CASSQADLRGNTEAFF. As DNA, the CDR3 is TGTGCCAGCAGCCAAGCCGACCTCAGAGGGAACACTGAAGCTTTCTTT. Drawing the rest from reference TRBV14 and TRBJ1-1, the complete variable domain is EAGVTQFPSHSVIEKGQTVTLRCDPISGHDNLYWYRRVMGKEIKFLLHFVKESKQDESGMPNNRFLAERTGGTYSTLKVQPAELEDSGVYFCASSQADLRGNTEAFFGQGTRLTVV.

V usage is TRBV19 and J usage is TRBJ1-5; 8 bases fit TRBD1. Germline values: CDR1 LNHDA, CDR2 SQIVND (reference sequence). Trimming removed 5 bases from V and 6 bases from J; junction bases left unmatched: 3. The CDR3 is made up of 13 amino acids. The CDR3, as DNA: TGTGCCAGTAGTCCAGGGGGCAGTCAGCCCCAGCATTTT. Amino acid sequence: CASSPGGSQPQHF.

This CDR3 reads CASSPGEAVNEKLFF. CDR3 DNA sequence: TGTGCCAGCAGCCCCGGGGAGGCGGTTAATGAAAAACTGTTTTTT. This chain joins TRBV3-1 (or the pseudogene TRBV3-2) and TRBJ1-4; no definite D call. With 4 bases removed from V and 4 bases from J, the gap between germline ends came to 13 bases. This CDR3 has 15 residues. Germline V gene sequence: CDR1 LGHDT, CDR2 YNNKEL (reference sequence).

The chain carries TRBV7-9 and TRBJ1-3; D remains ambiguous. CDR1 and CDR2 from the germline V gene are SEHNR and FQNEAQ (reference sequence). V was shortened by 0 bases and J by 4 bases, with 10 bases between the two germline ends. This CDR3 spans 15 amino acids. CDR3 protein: CASSLAQAFGNTIYF. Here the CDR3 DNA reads TGTGCCAGCAGCTTAGCGCAAGCATTCGGAAACACCATATATTTT.

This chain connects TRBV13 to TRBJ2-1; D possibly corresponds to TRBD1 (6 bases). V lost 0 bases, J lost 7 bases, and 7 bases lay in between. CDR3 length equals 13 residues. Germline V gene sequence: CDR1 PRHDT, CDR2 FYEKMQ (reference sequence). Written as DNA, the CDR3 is TGTGCCAGCAGCTTAGGGGACAGAAATGAGCAGTTCTTC. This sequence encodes CASSLGDRNEQFF.

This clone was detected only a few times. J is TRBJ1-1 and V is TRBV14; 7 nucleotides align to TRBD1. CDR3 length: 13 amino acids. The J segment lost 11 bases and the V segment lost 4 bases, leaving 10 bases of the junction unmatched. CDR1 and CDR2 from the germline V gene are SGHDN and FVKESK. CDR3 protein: CASSRTTGFWAFF. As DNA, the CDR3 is TGTGCCAGCAGCCGTACGACAGGGTTTTGGGCTTTCTTT.